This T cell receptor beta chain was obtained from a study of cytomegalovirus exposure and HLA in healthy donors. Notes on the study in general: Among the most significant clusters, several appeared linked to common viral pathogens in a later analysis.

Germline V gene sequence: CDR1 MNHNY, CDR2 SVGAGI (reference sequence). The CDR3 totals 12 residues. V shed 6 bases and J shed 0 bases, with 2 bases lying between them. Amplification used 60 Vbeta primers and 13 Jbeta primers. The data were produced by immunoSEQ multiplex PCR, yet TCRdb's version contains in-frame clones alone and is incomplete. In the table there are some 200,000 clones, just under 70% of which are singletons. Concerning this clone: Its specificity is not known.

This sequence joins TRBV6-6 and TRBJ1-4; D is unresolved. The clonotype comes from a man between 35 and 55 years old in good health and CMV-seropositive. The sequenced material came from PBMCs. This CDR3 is CASSSTNEKLFF. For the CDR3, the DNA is TGTGCCAGCAGCTCAACTAATGAAAAACTGTTTTTT.